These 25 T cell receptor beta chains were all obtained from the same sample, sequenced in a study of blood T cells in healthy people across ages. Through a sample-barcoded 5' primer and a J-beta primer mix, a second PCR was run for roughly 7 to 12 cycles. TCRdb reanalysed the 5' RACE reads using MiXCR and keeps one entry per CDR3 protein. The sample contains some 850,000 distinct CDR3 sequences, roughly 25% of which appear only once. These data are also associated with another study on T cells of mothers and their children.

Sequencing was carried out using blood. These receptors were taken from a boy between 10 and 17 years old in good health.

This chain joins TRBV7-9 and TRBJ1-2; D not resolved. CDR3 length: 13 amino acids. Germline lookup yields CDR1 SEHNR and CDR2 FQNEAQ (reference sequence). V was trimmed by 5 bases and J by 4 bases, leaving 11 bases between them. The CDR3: CASSDLGSYGYTF. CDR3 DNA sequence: TGTGCCAGCAGCGACCTGGGTTCCTATGGCTACACCTTC.

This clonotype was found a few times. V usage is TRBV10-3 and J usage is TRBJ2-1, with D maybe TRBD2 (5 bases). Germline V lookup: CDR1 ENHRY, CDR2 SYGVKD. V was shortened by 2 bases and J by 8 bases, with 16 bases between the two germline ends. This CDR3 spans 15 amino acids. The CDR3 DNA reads TGTGCCATCAGTGAGAGGCCGGCGGGCGATCATGAGCAGTTCTTC. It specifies CAISERPAGDHEQFF.

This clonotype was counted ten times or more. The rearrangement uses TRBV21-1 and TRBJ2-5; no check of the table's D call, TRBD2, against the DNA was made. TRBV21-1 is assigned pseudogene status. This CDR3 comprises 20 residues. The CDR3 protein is CASSKVRFTSGGFISETQYF. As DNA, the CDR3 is TGTGCCAGCAGCAAAGTGAGATTTACTAGCGGGGGATTTATTAGTGAGACCCAGTACTTC.

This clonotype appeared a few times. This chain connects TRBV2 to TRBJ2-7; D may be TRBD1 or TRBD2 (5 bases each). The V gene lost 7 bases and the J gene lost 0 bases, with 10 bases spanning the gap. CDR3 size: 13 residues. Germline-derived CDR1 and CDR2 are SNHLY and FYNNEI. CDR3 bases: TGTGCCAGCAAAGAGGGGTTCTCCTACGAGCAGTACTTC. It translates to CASKEGFSYEQYF.

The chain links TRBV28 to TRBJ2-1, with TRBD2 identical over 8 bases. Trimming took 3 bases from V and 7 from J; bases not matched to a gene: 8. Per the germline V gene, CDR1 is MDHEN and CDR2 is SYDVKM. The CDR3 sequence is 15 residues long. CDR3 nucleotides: TGTGCCAGCAGTTTCCGGCGGGGGGCTGGGAATGAGCAGTTCTTC. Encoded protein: CASSFRRGAGNEQFF.

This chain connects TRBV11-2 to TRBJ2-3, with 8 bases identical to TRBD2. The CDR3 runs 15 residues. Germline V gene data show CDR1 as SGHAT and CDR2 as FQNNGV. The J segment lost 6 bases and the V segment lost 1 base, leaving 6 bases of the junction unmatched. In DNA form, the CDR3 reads TGTGCCAGCAGCTTAGGGGGGACTAGGCGGGATACGCAGTATTTT. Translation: CASSLGGTRRDTQYF.

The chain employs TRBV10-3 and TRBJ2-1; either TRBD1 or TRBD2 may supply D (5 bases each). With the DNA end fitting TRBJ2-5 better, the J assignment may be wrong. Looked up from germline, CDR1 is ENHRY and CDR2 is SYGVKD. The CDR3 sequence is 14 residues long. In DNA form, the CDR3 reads TGTGCCATCAGTGATGGGGACCGCCAAGAGACCCAGTACTTC. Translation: CAISDGDRQETQYF.

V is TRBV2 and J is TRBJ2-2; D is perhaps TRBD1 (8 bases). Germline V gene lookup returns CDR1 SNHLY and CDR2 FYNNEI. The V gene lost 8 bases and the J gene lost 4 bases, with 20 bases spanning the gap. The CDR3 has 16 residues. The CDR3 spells CASVPRGRGTTGELFF. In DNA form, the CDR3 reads TGTGCCAGCGTCCCCAGGGGGCGGGGGACCACCGGGGAGCTGTTTTTT.

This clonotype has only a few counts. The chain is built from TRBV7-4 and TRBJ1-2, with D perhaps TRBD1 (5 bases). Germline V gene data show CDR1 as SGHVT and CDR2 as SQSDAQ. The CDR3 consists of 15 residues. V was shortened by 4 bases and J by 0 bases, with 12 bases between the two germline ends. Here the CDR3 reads CASSSTGPPNYGYTF. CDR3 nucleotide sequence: TGTGCCAGCAGCTCGACGGGACCGCCTAACTATGGCTACACCTTC. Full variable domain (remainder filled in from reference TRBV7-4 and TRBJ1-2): GAGVSQSPRYKVAKRGRDVALRCDSISGHVTLYWYRQTLGQGSEVLTYSQSDAQRDKSGRPSGRFSAERPERSVSTLKIQRTEQGDSAVYLCASSSTGPPNYGYTFGSGTRLTVV.

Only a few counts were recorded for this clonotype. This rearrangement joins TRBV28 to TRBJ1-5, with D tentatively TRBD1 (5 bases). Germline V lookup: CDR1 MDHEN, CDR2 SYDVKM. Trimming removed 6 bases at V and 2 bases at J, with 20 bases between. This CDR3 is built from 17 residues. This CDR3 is CASSPPPGARGNQPQHF. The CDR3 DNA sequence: TGTGCCAGCAGCCCTCCCCCCGGGGCGCGTGGCAATCAGCCCCAGCATTTT.

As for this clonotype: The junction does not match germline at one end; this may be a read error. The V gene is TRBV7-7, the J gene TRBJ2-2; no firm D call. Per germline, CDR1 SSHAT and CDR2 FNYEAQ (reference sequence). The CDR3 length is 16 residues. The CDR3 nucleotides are TGTGCTAGCAGCCCCGTTCCCCTAGGGCAATCCGGGGAGCTGTTTTTT. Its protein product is CASSPVPLGQSGELFF.

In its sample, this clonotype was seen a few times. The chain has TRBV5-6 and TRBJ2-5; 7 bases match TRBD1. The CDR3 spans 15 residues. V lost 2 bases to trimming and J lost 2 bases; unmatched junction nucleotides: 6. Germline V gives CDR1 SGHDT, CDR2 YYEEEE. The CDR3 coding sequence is TGTGCCAGCAGCTTTTCCGGGACAGCACAAGAGACCCAGTACTTC. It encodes CASSFSGTAQETQYF. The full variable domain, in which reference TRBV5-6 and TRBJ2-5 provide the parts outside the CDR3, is DAGVTQSPTHLIKTRGQQVTLRCSPKSGHDTVSWYQQALGQGPQFIFQYYEEEERQRGNFPDRFSGHQFPNYSSELNVNALLLGDSALYLCASSFSGTAQETQYFGPGTRLLVL.

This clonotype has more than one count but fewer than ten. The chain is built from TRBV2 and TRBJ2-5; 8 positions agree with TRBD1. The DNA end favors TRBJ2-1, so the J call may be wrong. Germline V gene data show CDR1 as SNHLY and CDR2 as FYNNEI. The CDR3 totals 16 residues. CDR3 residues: CASSSFPGQVYNEQFF. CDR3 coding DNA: TGTGCCAGCAGTTCCTTTCCGGGACAGGTCTACAATGAGCAGTTCTTC.

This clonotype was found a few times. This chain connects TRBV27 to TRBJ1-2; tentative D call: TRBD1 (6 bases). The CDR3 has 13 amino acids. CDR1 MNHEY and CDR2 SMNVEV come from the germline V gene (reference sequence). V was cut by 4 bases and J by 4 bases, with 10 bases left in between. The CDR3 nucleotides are TGTGCCAGCAGTTCACCGACAGGCTATGGCTACACCTTC. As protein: CASSSPTGYGYTF.

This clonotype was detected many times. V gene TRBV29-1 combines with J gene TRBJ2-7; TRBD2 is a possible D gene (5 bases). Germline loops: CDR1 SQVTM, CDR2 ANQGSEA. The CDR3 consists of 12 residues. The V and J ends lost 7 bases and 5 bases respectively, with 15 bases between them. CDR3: CSGIGSRDEQYF. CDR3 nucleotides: TGCAGCGGGATTGGATCGAGGGACGAGCAGTACTTC.

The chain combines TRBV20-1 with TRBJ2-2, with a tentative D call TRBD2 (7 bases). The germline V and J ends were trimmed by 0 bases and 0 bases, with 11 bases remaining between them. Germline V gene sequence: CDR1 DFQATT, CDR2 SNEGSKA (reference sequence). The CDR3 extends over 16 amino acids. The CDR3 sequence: CSARERGGPNTGELFF. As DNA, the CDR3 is TGCAGTGCTAGAGAAAGGGGGGGGCCGAACACCGGGGAGCTGTTTTTT.

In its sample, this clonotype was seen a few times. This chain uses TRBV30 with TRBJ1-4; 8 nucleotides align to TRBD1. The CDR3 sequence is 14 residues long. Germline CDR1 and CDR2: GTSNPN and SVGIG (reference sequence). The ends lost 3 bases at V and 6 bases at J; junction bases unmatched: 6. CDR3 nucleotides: TGTGCCTGGAGCGCCGGGACAGGACATGAAAAACTGTTTTTT. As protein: CAWSAGTGHEKLFF.

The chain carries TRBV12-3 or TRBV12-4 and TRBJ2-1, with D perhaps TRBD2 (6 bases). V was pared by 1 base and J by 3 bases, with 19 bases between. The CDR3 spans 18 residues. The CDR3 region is CASSLVFSAGRFYNEQFF. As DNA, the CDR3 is TGTGCCAGCAGTTTAGTTTTTTCTGCAGGGAGGTTCTACAATGAGCAGTTCTTC.

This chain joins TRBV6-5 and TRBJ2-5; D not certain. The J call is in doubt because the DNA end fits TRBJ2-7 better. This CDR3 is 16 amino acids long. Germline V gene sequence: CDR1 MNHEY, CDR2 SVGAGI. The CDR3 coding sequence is TGTGCCAGCAGTTCGCCCTGGTCGGCAGGCTCCTACGAGCAGTACTTC. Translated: CASSSPWSAGSYEQYF.

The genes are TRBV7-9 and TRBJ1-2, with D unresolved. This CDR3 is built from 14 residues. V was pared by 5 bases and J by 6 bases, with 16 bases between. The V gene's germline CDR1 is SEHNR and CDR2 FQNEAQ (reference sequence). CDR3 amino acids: CASSPRGRANGYTF. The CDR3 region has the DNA TGTGCCAGCAGCCCCCGGGGAAGAGCTAATGGCTACACCTTC.

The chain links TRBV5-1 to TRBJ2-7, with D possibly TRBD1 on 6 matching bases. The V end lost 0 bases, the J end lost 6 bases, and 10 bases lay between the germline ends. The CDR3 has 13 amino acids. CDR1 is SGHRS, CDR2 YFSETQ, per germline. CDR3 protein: CASSLGQVGEQYF. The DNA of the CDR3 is TGCGCCAGCAGCTTGGGACAGGTGGGCGAGCAGTACTTC.

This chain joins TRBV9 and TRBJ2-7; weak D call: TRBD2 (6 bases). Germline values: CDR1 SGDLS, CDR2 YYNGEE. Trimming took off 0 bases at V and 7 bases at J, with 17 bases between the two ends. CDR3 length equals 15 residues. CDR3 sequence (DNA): TGTGCCAGCAGCGTAGACCCTGGCAGTCGGGAGGAGCAGTACTTC. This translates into CASSVDPGSREEQYF.

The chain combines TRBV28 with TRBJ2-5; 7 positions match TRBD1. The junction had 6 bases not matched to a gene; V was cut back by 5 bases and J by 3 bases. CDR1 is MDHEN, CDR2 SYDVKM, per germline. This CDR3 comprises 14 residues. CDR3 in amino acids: CASSLLTGKETQYF. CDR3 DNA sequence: TGTGCCAGCAGTCTCTTGACAGGGAAAGAGACCCAGTACTTC.

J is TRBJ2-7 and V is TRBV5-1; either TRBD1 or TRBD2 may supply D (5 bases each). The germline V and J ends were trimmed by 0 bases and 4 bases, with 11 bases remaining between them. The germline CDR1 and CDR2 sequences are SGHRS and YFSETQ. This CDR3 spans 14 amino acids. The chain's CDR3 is CASSLVGTEYEQYF. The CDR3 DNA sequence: TGCGCCAGCAGCTTGGTTGGGACGGAGTACGAGCAGTACTTC.

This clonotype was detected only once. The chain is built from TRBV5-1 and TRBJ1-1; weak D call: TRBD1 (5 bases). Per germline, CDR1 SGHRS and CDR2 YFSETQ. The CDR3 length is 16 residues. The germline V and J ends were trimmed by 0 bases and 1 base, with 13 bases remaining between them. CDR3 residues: CASSLGPPGQNTEAFF. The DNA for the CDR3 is TGCGCCAGCAGCTTGGGACCCCCCGGACAGAACACTGAAGCTTTCTTT.